What follows is one T cell receptor beta chain and its context. Its target is unknown. Germline values: CDR1 LNHDA, CDR2 SQIVND (reference sequence). Losses at the gene ends were 5 bases for V and 0 bases for J; bases not matched to a gene: 4. The CDR3 covers 15 residues. The sample comes from a study of beta chain features in type 1 diabetes. Investigators reverse transcribed all isolated RNA, so they sequenced expressed TCRB transcripts. Profiled with immunoSEQ multiplex PCR; TCRdb holds only in-frame clones, not every one. Of more than 150,000 clones in the sample, 9% to 10% are singletons; the top ten hold less than 3%. Study-level points and caveats: Sequencing of cDNA might inflate the share of cells that strongly express TCR.

This clonotype was sampled from a young woman in good health. The chain uses TRBV19 and TRBJ1-2; 9 bases are a match to TRBD1. The sequenced sample was central memory CD4+ T cells from blood. The CDR3 sequence is CASSGGTGSNYGYTF. CDR3 nucleotides: TGTGCCAGTAGTGGGGGGACAGGGTCTAACTATGGCTACACCTTC.